This TCR beta chain was sequenced during a study of control samples from healthy donors and cancer patients. The method was immunoSEQ multiplex PCR; TCRdb's version includes in-frame clones alone and lacks a portion of them. The profile covers some 120,000 clones, with 90% appearing a single time and about 2.6% taken by the ten largest. Regarding this clone: The junction and the germline gene differ at one end; a read error may be behind it.

This CDR3 contains 15 residues. Germline V lookup: CDR1 MDHEN, CDR2 SYDVKM. What was sequenced was blood. V is TRBV28 and J is TRBJ1-1; TRBD1 agrees at 9 bases. This receptor was identified in a man younger than 35 in good health. The DNA of the CDR3 is TGTGCCAGCGGTTTTCTACAGGGGGCGCGTACTGAAGCTTTCTTT. Translation: CASGFLQGARTEAFF.